One and the same sample provided the 10 T cell receptor beta chains below, sequenced in a study of T cells in Graves' hyperthyroidism and ophthalmopathy. Researchers took RNA transcripts and amplified the TCR beta CDR3 regions from them. RT-PCR in the first round (using the HTBI primer set) targeted the TCR CDR3. TCRdb reprocessed the multiplex PCR reads via MiXCR and lists one record per CDR3 protein. The sample records 400,000 to 450,000 distinct CDR3 sequences, under 15% being singletons. The sequenced sample consisted of blood. These receptors originate from a young man with Graves' ophthalmopathy.

The table lists this clonotype with many counts. This chain links TRBV20-1 with TRBJ2-5; D is perhaps TRBD2 (7 bases). The V gene lost 5 bases and the J gene lost 5 bases, with 15 bases spanning the gap. The CDR3 spans 13 residues. Germline CDR1 and CDR2: DFQATT and SNEGSKA (reference sequence). The CDR3 DNA reads as TGCAGTGCTGGACTAGGGGGACGTGAGACCCAGTACTTC. Protein: CSAGLGGRETQYF.

This clonotype was seen ten or more times. The chain joins TRBV11-3 to TRBJ2-1, with D possibly matching TRBD2 (7 bases). The CDR3 loop spans 13 amino acids. Per the germline V gene, CDR1 is SGHNT and CDR2 is YENEEA. V was pared by 8 bases and J by 6 bases, with 14 bases between. In DNA, the CDR3 is TGTGCCAGCGCCCGAGGGGGGGGCAATGAGCAGTTCTTC. Translated: CASARGGGNEQFF.

This clonotype showed up just a few times. This chain links TRBV5-6 with TRBJ2-7; D is unresolved. Germline V gives CDR1 SGHDT, CDR2 YYEEEE. Trimming removed 4 bases at V and 3 bases at J, with 14 bases between. The CDR3 extends over 14 amino acids. Here the CDR3 reads CASSPDDKDYEQYF. DNA of the CDR3: TGTGCCAGCAGCCCCGACGACAAGGACTACGAGCAGTACTTC. The variable domain in full, completed from reference TRBV5-6 and TRBJ2-7, reads DAGVTQSPTHLIKTRGQQVTLRCSPKSGHDTVSWYQQALGQGPQFIFQYYEEEERQRGNFPDRFSGHQFPNYSSELNVNALLLGDSALYLCASSPDDKDYEQYFGPGTRLTVT.

This clonotype showed up many times. This chain uses TRBV11-1 with TRBJ1-1; D is unclear. With 5 bases removed from V and 1 base from J, the gap between germline ends came to 5 bases. Germline CDR1 reads SGHAT; CDR2 reads FQDESV (reference sequence). The CDR3 is made up of 12 amino acids. The CDR3 DNA reads as TGTGCCAGCAGCCGGCAGAACACTGAAGCTTTCTTT. Translated: CASSRQNTEAFF.

This clonotype was observed a handful of times. The chain joins TRBV29-1 to TRBJ2-1; no clear D. This CDR3 spans 16 amino acids. Germline V CDR1 and CDR2: SQVTM, ANQGSEA. With 3 bases removed from V and 0 bases from J, the gap between germline ends came to 15 bases. CDR3 in DNA: TGCAGCGTTGAGTCGGAGTTGCGGCTCTCCTACAATGAGCAGTTCTTC. Amino acids: CSVESELRLSYNEQFF.

This chain connects TRBV11-2 to TRBJ1-6; 7 nucleotides match TRBD1. The V gene end was trimmed by 6 bases and the J gene end by 0 bases; junction bases not matched to a gene: 23. This CDR3 spans 22 amino acids. Germline V gene sequence: CDR1 SGHAT, CDR2 FQNNGV. CDR3 sequence: CASSPSGDSDYTKSSYNSPLHF. The CDR3 bases are TGTGCCAGCAGTCCCTCCGGGGACAGCGATTACACTAAGAGCTCCTATAATTCACCCCTCCACTTT.

This clonotype appeared many times. V gene TRBV5-1 combines with J gene TRBJ1-1; 7 bases are shared with TRBD1. The CDR3 runs to 14 residues. V shed 4 bases and J 0 bases; nucleotides not matched to a gene: 3. Germline V gene data show CDR1 as SGHRS and CDR2 as YFSETQ. The CDR3 loop reads CASSPGQMNTEAFF. CDR3 in DNA: TGCGCCAGCAGCCCGGGACAGATGAACACTGAAGCTTTCTTT. Full variable domain (remainder filled in from reference TRBV5-1 and TRBJ1-1): KAGVTQTPRYLIKTRGQQVTLSCSPISGHRSVSWYQQTPGQGLQFLFEYFSETQRNKGNFPGRFSGRQFSNSRSEMNVSTLELGDSALYLCASSPGQMNTEAFFGQGTRLTVV.

This clonotype was detected a few times. The chain employs TRBV6-1 and TRBJ2-3, with 14 bases aligning to TRBD2. The CDR3 spans 16 residues. Germline assignment: CDR1 MNHNS and CDR2 SASEGT. The J segment lost 3 bases and the V segment lost 4 bases, leaving 3 bases of the junction unmatched. The CDR3 sequence is CASSGGLAGVTDTQYF. The CDR3 DNA sequence: TGTGCCAGCAGTGGGGGACTAGCGGGAGTTACAGATACGCAGTATTTT.

This clonotype has at least ten counts. V is TRBV2 and J is TRBJ2-1, with TRBD1 identical over 9 bases. The CDR3 loop spans 14 amino acids. Germline V CDR1 and CDR2: SNHLY, FYNNEI. Trimming at V came to 6 bases and at J to 5 bases, leaving 5 bases not matched to a gene. DNA for the CDR3: TGTGCCAGCAGCGACAGGGGGGCTAACAATGAGCAGTTCTTC. It specifies CASSDRGANNEQFF.

This chain uses TRBV5-1 with TRBJ2-7; TRBD1 agrees at 11 bases. The germline V gene has CDR1 SGHRS and CDR2 YFSETQ. V was pared by 6 bases and J by 0 bases, with 8 bases of the junction left unmatched. The CDR3 runs 16 residues. CDR3 residues: CASNRDRGISSYEQYF. As DNA, the CDR3 is TGCGCCAGCAACCGGGACAGGGGGATTAGCTCCTACGAGCAGTACTTC.